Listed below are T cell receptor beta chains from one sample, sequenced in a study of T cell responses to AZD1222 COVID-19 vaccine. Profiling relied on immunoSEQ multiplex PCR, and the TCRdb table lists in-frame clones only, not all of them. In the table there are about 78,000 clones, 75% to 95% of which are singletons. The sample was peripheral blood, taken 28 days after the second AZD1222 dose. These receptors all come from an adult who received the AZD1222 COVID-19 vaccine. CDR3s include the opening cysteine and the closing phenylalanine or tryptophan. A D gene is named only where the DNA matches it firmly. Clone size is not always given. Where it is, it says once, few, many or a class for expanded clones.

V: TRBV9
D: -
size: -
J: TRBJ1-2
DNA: TGTGCCAGCAGCAATTTAGGCAGCTATGGCTACACCTTC
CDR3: CASSNLGSYGYTF

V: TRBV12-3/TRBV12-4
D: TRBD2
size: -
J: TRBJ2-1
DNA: TGTGCCAGCAGTTTGGCGGGGGGACATGAGCAGTTCTTC
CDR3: CASSLAGGHEQFF

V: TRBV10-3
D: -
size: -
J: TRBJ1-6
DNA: TGTGCCATCAGTCCGGAGAACTATTCACCCCTCCACTTT
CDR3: CAISPENYSPLHF

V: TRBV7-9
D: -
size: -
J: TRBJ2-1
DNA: TGTGCCAGCAGCCCAGGGGGACTACCGGAGCAGTTCTTC
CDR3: CASSPGGLPEQFF

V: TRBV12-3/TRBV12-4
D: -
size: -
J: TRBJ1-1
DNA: TGTGCCAGCAGTGAGGGTCACACTGAAGCTTTCTTT
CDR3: CASSEGHTEAFF

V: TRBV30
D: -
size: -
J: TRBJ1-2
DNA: TGTGCCAAAGCAACGAATCTCTATGGCTACACCTTC
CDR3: CAKATNLYGYTF

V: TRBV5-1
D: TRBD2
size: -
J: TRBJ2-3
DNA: TGCGCCAGCAGCAGACGGACGGCTAGCGGGACCACAGATACGCAGTATTTT
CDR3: CASSRRTASGTTDTQYF

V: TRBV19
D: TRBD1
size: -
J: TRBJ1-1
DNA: TGTGCCAGTAGTGGACAGGGAGCCACTGAAGCTTTCTTT
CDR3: CASSGQGATEAFF

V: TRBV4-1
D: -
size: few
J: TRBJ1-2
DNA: TGCGCCAGCAGCCAAGTCCCTACAGGGTATGGCTACACCTTC
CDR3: CASSQVPTGYGYTF

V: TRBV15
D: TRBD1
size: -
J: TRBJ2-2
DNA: TGTGCCACCAGCATCGAAGACAGGGCAGTGCTGTTTTTT
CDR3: CATSIEDRAVLFF

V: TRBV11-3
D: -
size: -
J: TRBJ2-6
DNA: TGTGCCAGCAGCTTTGACGGCTCTGGGGCCAACGTCCTGACTTTC
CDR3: CASSFDGSGANVLTF

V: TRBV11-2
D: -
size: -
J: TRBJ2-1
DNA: TGTGCCAGCAGCGCCCAAGGCCCCTACAATGAGCAGTTCTTC
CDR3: CASSAQGPYNEQFF

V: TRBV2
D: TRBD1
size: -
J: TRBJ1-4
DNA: TGTGCCAGCAGTGAAGGAGGGGGCACGAAACTGTTTTTT
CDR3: CASSEGGGTKLFF

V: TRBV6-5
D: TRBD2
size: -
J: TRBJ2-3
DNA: TGTGCCAGCAGTTACGCAACTAGCGGCACAGATACGCAGTATTTT
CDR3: CASSYATSGTDTQYF

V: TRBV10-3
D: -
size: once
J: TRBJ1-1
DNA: TGTGCCATCAGTGAGTTGGAGAACACTGAAGCTTTCTTT
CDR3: CAISELENTEAFF

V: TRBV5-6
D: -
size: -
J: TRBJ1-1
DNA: TGTGCCAGCAGCTGGGCAGAAGAAGCTTTCTTT
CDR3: CASSWAEEAFF

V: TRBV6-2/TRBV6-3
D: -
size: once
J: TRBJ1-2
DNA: TGTGCCAGCAGTTACCAAGCAACAAGAGGCTACACCTTC
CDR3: CASSYQATRGYTF

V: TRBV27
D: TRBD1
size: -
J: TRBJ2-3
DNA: TGTGCCAGCAGTTCGGGACAGCTGAATACGCAGTATTTT
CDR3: CASSSGQLNTQYF

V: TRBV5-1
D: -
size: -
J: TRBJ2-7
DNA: TGCGCCAGCGGAACCTCGGACGGGGGCAACGAGCAGTACTTC
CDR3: CASGTSDGGNEQYF

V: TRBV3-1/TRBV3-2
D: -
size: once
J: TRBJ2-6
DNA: TGTGCCAGCAGCCAAGTATTCAGCCTCTCTGGGGCCAACGTCCTGACTTTC
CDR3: CASSQVFSLSGANVLTF

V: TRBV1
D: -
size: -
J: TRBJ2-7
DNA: TGCACCAGCAGCCGAATCCTGGGGGAAAGGGGAAAGACCCACTACGAGCAGTACTTC
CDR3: CTSSRILGERGKTHYEQYF

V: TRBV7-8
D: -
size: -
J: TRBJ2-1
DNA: TGTGCCAGCAGCTTAGTTTGGGGGGACCTCATATACAATGAGCAGTTCTTC
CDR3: CASSLVWGDLIYNEQFF

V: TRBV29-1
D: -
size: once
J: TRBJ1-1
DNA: TGCAGCGGACAGAACACTGAAGCTTTCTTT
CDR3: CSGQNTEAFF

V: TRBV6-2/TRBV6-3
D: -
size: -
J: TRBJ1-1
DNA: TGTGCCAGCAGTTACTCTAAGTCGGGACGGAGGGACACTGAAGCTTTCTTT
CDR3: CASSYSKSGRRDTEAFF

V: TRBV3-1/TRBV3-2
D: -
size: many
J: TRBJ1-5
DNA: TGTGCCAGCAGCCAAGTTCCCGGGGGCCGACAGCCCCAGCATTTT
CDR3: CASSQVPGGRQPQHF

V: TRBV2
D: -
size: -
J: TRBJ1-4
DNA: TGTGCCAGCAGGGGAGGTGGGGCCTTGCGGGAAAAACTGTTTTTT
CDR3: CASRGGGALREKLFF

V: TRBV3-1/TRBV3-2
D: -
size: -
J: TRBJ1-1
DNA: TGTGCCAGCAGCCCCCTGACGAAGGGGGTAGCTTTCTTT
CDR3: CASSPLTKGVAFF

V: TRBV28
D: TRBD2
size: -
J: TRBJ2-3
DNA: TGTGCCAGGGAGGCCTTGGGGGGGGGCACAGATACGCAGTATTTT
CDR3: CAREALGGGTDTQYF

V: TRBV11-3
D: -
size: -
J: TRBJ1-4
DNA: TGTGCCAGCAGCTTAGGAGAAAAACTGTTTTTT
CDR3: CASSLGEKLFF

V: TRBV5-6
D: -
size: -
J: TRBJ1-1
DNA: TGTGCCAGCAGCGGGCAGGCAAACACTGAAGCTTTCTTT
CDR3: CASSGQANTEAFF

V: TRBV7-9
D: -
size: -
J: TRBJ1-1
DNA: TGTGCCAGCAGCCGTCCGACCGGGGGTGAAGCTTTCTTT
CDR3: CASSRPTGGEAFF

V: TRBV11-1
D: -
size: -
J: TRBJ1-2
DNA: TGTGCCAGCAGCTTGGGGGGAAACTATGGCTACACCTTC
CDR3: CASSLGGNYGYTF

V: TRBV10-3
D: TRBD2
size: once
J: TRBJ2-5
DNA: TGTGCCATCAGTGATACAACCGGACTAGCGGGCCAAGAGACCCAGTACTTC
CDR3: CAISDTTGLAGQETQYF

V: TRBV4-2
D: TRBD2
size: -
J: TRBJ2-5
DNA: TGTGCCAGCAGCCAAGGTACCGGCGGGGGGGCCCGGGAGACCCAGTACTTC
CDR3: CASSQGTGGGARETQYF

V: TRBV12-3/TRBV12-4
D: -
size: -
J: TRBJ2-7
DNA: TGTGCCAGCAGTTTAGACCCGCGCCACGAGCAGTACTTC
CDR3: CASSLDPRHEQYF

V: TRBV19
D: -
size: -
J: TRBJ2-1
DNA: TGTGCCAGTAGTATCGGCGGGCAGGGTAATAATGAGCAGTTCTTC
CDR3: CASSIGGQGNNEQFF

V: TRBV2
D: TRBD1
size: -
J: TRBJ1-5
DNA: TGTGCCAGCGGAGGTGACAGGGGGAATCAGCCCCAGCATTTT
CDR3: CASGGDRGNQPQHF

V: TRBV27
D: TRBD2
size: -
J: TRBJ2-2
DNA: TGTGCCAGCAGCGGGACTAGCGGCGGGGAGCTGTTTTTT
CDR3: CASSGTSGGELFF

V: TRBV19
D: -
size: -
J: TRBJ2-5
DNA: TGTGCCAGTAGTATAGACGGCTTAAATACCGAGACCCAGTACTTC
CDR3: CASSIDGLNTETQYF

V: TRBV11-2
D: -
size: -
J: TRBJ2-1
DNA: TGTGCCAGCAGCTTGACTAGTTCCTACAATGAGCAGTTCTTC
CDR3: CASSLTSSYNEQFF

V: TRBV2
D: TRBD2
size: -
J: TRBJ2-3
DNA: TGTGCCAGCAGCGCCTCCGGGACTAGCGGGAGGCACACAGATACGCAGTATTTT
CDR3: CASSASGTSGRHTDTQYF